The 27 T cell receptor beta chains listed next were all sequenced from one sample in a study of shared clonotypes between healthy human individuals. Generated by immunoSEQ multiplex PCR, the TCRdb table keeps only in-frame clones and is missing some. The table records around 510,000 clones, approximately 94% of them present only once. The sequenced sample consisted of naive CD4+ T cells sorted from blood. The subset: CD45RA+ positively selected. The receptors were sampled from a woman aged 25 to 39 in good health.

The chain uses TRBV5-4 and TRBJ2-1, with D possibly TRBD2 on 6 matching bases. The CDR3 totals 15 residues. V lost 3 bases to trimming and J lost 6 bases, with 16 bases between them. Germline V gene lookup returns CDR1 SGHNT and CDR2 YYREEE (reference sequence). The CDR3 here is CASSYWRAPSNEQFF. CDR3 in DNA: TGTGCCAGCAGCTATTGGAGGGCCCCAAGCAATGAGCAGTTCTTC.

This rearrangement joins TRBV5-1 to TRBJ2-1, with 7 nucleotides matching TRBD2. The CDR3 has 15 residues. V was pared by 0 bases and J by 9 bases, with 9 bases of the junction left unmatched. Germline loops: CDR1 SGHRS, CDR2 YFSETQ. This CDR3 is CASSLGLADWGEQFF. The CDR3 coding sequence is TGCGCCAGCAGCTTGGGCCTAGCGGACTGGGGTGAGCAGTTCTTC.

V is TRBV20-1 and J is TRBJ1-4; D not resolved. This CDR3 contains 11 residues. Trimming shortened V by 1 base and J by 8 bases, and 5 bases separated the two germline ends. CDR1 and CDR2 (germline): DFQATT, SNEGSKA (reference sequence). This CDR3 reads CSARVREKLFF. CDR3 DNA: TGCAGTGCTAGAGTTCGAGAAAAACTGTTTTTT.

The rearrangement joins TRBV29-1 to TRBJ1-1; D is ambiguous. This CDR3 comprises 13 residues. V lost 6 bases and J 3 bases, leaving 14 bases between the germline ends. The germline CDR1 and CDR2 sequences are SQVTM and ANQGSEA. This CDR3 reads CSVTRGRDTEAFF. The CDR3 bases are TGCAGCGTCACCCGAGGACGGGACACTGAAGCTTTCTTT.

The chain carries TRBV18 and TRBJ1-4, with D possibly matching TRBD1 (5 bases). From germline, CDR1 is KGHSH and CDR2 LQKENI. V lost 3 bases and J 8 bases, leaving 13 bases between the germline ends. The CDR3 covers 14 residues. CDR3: CASSPGVQGEKLFF. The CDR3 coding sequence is TGTGCCAGCTCACCGGGGGTGCAAGGCGAAAAACTGTTTTTT.

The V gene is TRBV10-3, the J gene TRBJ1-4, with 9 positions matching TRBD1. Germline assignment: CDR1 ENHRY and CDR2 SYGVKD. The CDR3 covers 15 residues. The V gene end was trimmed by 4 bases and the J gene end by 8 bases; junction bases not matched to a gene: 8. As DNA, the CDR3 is TGTGCCATCAGTGCCTCCGGGACAGGGCACGAAAAACTGTTTTTT. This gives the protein CAISASGTGHEKLFF.

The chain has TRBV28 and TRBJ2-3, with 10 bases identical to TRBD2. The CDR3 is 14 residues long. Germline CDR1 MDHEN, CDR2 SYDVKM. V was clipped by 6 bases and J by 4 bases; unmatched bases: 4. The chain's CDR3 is CASRASGSADTQYF. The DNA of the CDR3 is TGTGCCAGCAGGGCTAGCGGGAGTGCAGATACGCAGTATTTT.

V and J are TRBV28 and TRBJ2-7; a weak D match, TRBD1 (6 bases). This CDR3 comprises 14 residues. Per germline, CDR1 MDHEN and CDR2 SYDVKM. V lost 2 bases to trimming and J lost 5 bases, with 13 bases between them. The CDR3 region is CASSLRQVPHEQYF. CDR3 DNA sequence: TGTGCCAGCAGTTTACGACAGGTTCCCCACGAGCAGTACTTC.

The CDR3 DNA sequence: TGTGCCAGCAGCTTTGAGGGGGGCAAAGCATCTCTCCAGTACTTC. Amino acid sequence: CASSFEGGKASLQYF. The chain couples TRBV5-6 to TRBJ2-7; D possibly uses TRBD1 or TRBD2 (6 bases each). Germline-derived CDR1 and CDR2 are SGHDT and YYEEEE. V was trimmed by 2 bases and J by 10 bases, leaving 22 bases between them. The CDR3 length is 15 residues.

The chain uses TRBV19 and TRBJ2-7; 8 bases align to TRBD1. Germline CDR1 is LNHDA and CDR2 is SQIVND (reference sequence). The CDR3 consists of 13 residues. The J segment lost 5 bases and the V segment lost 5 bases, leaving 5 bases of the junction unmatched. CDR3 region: CASSDRGPHEQYF. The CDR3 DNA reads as TGTGCCAGTAGTGACAGGGGTCCCCACGAGCAGTACTTC. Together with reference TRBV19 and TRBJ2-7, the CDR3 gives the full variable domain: DGGITQSPKYLFRKEGQNVTLSCEQNLNHDAMYWYRQDPGQGLRLIYYSQIVNDFQKGDIAEGYSVSREKKESFPLTVTSAQKNPTAFYLCASSDRGPHEQYFGPGTRLTVT.

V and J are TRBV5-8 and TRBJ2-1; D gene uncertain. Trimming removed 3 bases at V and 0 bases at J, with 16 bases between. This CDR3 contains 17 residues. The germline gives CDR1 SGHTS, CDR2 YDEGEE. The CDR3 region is CASSSHSGSSSYNEQFF. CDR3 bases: TGTGCCAGCAGCTCCCACTCGGGCTCTAGCTCCTACAATGAGCAGTTCTTC.

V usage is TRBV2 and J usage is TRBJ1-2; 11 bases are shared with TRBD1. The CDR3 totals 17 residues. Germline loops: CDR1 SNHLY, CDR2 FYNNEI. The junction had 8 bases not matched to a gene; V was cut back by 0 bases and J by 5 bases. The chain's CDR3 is CASSEALGTGGLYGYTF. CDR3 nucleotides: TGTGCCAGCAGTGAAGCGCTTGGGACAGGGGGACTTTATGGCTACACCTTC.

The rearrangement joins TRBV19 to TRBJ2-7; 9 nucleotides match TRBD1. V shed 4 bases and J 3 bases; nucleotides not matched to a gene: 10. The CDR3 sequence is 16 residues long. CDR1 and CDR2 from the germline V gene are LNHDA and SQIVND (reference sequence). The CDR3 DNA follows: TGTGCCAGTAGTACCTTACCGGGACAGGGTCGCTACGAGCAGTACTTC. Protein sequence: CASSTLPGQGRYEQYF. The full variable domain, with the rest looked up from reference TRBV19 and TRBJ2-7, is DGGITQSPKYLFRKEGQNVTLSCEQNLNHDAMYWYRQDPGQGLRLIYYSQIVNDFQKGDIAEGYSVSREKKESFPLTVTSAQKNPTAFYLCASSTLPGQGRYEQYFGPGTRLTVT.

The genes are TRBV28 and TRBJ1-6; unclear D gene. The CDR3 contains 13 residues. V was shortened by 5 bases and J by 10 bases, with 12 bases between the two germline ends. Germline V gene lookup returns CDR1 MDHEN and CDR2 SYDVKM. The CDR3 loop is CASSLGVASPLHF. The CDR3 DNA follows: TGTGCCAGCAGTCTAGGCGTGGCATCACCCCTCCACTTT.

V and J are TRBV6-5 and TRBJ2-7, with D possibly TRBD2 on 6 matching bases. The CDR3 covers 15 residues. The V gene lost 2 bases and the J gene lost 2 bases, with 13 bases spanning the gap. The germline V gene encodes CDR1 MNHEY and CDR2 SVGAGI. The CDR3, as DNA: TGTGCCAGCAGTTACGGGTCAGCGGGCCCCTACGAGCAGTACTTC. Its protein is CASSYGSAGPYEQYF.

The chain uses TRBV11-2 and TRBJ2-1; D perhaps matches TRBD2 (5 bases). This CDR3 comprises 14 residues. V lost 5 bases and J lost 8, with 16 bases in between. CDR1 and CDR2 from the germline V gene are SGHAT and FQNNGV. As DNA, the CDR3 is TGTGCCAGCAGCGCTCGAGGGTTTTCTGATGAGCAGTTCTTC. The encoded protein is CASSARGFSDEQFF.

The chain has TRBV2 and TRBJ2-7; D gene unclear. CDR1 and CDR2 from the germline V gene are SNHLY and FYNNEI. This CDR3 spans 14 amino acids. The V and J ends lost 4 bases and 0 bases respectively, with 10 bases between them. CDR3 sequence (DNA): TGTGCCAGCAGTGGCGTAATAAGCTCCTACGAGCAGTACTTC. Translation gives CASSGVISSYEQYF.

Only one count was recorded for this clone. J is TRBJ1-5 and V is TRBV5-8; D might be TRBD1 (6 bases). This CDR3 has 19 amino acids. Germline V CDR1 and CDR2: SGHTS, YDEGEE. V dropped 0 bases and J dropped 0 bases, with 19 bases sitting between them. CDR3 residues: CASSLAGGGIPHSNQPQHF. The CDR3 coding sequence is TGTGCCAGCAGCTTGGCCGGGGGGGGCATCCCGCATAGCAATCAGCCCCAGCATTTT.

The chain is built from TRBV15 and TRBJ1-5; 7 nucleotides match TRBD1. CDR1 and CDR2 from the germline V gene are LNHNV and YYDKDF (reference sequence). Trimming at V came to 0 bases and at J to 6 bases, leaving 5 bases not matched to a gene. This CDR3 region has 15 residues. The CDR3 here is CATSRDGAGGQPQHF. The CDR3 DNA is TGTGCCACCAGCAGAGATGGGGCAGGGGGTCAGCCCCAGCATTTT.

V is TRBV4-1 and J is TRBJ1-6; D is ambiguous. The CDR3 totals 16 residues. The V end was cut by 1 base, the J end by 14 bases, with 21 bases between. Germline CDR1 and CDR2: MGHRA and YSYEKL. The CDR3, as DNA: TGCGCCAGCAGCCAAGTCTGGCTCGGCCTACTGACGGCCCTCCACTTT. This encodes CASSQVWLGLLTALHF.

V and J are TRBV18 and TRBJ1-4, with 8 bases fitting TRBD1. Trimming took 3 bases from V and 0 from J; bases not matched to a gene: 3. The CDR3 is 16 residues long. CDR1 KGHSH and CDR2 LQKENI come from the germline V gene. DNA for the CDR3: TGTGCCAGCTCACCGGGGACAGGCGCAACTAATGAAAAACTGTTTTTT. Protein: CASSPGTGATNEKLFF.

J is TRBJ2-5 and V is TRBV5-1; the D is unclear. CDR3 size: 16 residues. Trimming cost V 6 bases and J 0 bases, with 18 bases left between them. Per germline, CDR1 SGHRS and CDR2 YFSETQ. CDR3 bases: TGCGCCAGCACAACTTTGAGATATGGGTACCAAGAGACCCAGTACTTC. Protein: CASTTLRYGYQETQYF.

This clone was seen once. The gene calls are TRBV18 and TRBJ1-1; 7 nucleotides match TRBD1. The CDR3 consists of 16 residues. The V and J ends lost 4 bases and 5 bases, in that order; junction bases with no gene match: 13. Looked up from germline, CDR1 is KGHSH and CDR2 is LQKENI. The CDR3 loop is CASSQNTAGGRTEAFF. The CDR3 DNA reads TGTGCCAGCTCACAAAACACTGCAGGGGGACGGACTGAAGCTTTCTTT.

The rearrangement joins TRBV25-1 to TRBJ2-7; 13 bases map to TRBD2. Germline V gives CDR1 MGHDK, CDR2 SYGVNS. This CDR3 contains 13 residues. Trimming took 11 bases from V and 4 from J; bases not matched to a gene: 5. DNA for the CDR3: TGTGCCGTCGGACTAGCGGGAGTATACGAGCAGTACTTC. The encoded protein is CAVGLAGVYEQYF.

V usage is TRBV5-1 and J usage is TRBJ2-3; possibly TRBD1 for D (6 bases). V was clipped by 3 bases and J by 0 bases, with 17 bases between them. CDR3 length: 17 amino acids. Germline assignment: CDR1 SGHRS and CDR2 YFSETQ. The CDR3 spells CASSSPGHERSTDTQYF. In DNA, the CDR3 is TGCGCCAGCAGCTCGCCGGGACACGAGAGGAGCACAGATACGCAGTATTTT.

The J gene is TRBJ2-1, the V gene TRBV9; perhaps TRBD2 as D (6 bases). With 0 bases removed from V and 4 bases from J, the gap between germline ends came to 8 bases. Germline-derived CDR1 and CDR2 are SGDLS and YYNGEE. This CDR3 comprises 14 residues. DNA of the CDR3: TGTGCCAGCAGCGTAGCTGCGGGGTACAATGAGCAGTTCTTC. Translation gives CASSVAAGYNEQFF.

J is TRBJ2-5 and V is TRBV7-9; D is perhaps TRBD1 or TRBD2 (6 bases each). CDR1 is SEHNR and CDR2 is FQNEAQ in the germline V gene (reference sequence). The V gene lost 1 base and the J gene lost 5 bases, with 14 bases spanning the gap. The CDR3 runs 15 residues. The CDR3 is CASSLEGGLWETQYF. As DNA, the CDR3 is TGTGCCAGCAGCTTAGAGGGGGGTTTATGGGAGACCCAGTACTTC.